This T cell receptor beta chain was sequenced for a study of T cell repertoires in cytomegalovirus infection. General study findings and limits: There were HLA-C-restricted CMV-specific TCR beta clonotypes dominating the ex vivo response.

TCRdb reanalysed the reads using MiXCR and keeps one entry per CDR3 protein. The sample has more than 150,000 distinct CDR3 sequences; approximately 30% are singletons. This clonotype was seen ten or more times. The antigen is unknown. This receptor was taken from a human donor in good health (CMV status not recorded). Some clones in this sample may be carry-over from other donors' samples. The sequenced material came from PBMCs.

The CDR3 here is CASSEGEAFF. CDR3 coding DNA: TGTGCCAGCAGTGAGGGGGAAGCTTTCTTT. J is TRBJ1-1 and V is TRBV25-1, with D uncertain. CDR3 size: 10 residues. CDR1 is MGHDK and CDR2 is SYGVNS in the germline V gene. V shed 3 bases and J shed 8 bases, with 4 bases lying between them.